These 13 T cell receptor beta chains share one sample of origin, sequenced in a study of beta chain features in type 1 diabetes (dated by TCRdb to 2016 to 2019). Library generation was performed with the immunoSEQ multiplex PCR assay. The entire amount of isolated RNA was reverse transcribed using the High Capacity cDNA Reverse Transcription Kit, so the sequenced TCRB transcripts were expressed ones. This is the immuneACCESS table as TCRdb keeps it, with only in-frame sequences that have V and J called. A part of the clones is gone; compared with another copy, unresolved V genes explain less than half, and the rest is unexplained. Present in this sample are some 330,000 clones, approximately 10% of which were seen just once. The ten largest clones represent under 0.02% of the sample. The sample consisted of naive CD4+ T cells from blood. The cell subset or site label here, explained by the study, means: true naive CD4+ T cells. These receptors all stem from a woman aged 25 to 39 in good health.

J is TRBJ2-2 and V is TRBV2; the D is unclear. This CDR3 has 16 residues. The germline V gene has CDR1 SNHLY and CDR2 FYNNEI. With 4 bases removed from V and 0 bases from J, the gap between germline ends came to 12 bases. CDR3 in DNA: TGTGCCAGCAGTGGACAAGGATTATCGAACACCGGGGAGCTGTTTTTT. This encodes CASSGQGLSNTGELFF. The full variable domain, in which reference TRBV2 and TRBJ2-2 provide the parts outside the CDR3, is EPEVTQTPSHQVTQMGQEVILRCVPISNHLYFYWYRQILGQKVEFLVSFYNNEISEKSEIFDDQFSVERPDGSNFTLKIRSTKLEDSAMYFCASSGQGLSNTGELFFGEGSRLTVL.

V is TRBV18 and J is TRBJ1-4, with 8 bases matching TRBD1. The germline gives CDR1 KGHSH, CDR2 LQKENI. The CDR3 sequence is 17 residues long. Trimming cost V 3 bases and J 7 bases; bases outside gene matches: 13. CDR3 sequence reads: CASSPSDRGPGGEKLFF. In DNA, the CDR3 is TGTGCCAGCTCACCTAGCGACAGGGGCCCCGGCGGTGAAAAACTGTTTTTT.

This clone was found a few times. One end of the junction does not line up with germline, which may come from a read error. In nucleotides, the CDR3 is TGTGCTAGCAGCTTCGGCGGGGAGGATACGCAGTATTTT. Residues: CASSFGGEDTQYF. The chain uses TRBV7-7 and TRBJ2-3; D is perhaps TRBD2 (6 bases). Looked up from germline, CDR1 is SSHAT and CDR2 is FNYEAQ (reference sequence). The CDR3 totals 13 residues.

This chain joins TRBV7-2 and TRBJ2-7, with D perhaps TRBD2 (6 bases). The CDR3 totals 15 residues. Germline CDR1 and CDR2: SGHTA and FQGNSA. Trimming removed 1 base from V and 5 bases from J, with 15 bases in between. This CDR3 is CASSLVGGIVDEQYF. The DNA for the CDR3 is TGTGCCAGCAGCTTAGTGGGGGGTATAGTGGACGAGCAGTACTTC. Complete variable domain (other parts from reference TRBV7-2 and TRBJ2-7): GAGVSQSPSNKVTEKGKDVELRCDPISGHTALYWYRQSLGQGLEFLIYFQGNSAPDKSGLPSDRFSAERTGGSVSTLTIQRTQQEDSAVYLCASSLVGGIVDEQYFGPGTRLTVT.

This CDR3 is CASSSSWRNTEAFF. The CDR3 bases are TGTGCCAGCAGCTCCTCCTGGAGAAACACTGAAGCTTTCTTT. The chain employs TRBV7-3 and TRBJ1-1, with unresolved D. V shed 4 bases and J shed 2 bases, with 11 bases lying between them. CDR1 SGHTA and CDR2 FQGTGA come from the germline V gene. The CDR3 runs to 14 residues.

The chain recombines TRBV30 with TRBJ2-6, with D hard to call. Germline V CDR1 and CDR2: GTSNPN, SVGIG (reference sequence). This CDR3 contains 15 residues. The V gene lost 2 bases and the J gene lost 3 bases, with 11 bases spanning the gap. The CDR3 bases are TGTGCCTGGAGTTTGGTTGTCGGTGGGGCCAACGTCCTGACTTTC. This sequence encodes CAWSLVVGGANVLTF.

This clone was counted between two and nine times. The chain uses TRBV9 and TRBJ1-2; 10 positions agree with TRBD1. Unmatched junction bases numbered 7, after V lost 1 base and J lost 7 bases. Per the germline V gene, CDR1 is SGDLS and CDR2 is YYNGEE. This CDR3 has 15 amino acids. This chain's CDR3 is CASSVPGTGESGYTF. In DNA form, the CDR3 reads TGTGCCAGCAGCGTACCGGGGACAGGGGAGTCTGGCTACACCTTC.

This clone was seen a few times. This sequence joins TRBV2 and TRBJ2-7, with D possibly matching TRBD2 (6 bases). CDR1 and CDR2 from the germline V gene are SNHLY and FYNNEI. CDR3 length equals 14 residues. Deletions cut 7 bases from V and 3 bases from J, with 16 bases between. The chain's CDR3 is CASKARDLNYEQYF. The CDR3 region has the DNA TGTGCCAGCAAGGCCCGGGACTTAAACTACGAGCAGTACTTC. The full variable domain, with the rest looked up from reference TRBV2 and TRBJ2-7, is EPEVTQTPSHQVTQMGQEVILRCVPISNHLYFYWYRQILGQKVEFLVSFYNNEISEKSEIFDDQFSVERPDGSNFTLKIRSTKLEDSAMYFCASKARDLNYEQYFGPGTRLTVT.

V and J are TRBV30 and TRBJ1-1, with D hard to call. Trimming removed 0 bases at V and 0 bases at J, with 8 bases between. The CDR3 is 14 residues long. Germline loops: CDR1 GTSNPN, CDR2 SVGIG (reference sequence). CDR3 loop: CAWSVLPVNTEAFF. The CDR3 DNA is TGTGCCTGGAGTGTACTACCAGTGAACACTGAAGCTTTCTTT.

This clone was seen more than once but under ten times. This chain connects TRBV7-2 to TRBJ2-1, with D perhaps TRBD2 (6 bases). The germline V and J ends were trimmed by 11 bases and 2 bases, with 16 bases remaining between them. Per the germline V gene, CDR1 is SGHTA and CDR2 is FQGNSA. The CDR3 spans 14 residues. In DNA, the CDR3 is TGTGCCGGAGGGGATGGGCCCCCCTACAATGAGCAGTTCTTC. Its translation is CAGGDGPPYNEQFF.

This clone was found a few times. CDR3 sequence reads: CATRGAVYNEQFF. CDR3 DNA: TGCGCCACCCGGGGAGCAGTCTACAATGAGCAGTTCTTC. The chain uses TRBV5-1 and TRBJ2-1; perhaps TRBD2 as D (5 bases). V lost 9 bases, J lost 3 bases, and 13 bases lay in between. Germline CDR1 SGHRS, CDR2 YFSETQ. This CDR3 is 13 amino acids long.

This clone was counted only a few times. The DNA for the CDR3 is TGTGCCAGCAGCGCGGGACTAGCGGGACCTAGAAACTCCTACGAGCAGTACTTC. This codes for CASSAGLAGPRNSYEQYF. The gene calls are TRBV9 and TRBJ2-7, with 13 bases aligning to TRBD2. CDR1 is SGDLS, CDR2 YYNGEE, per germline. After removal of 3 bases from V and 0 bases from J, the junction contained 9 bases not matched to a gene. The CDR3 is 18 amino acids.

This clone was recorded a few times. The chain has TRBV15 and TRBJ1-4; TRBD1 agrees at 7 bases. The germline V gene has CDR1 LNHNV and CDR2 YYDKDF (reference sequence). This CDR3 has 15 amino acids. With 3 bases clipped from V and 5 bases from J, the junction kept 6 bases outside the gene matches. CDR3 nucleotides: TGTGCCACCAGCAGGACCGACAGGGCAAATGAAAAACTGTTTTTT. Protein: CATSRTDRANEKLFF.